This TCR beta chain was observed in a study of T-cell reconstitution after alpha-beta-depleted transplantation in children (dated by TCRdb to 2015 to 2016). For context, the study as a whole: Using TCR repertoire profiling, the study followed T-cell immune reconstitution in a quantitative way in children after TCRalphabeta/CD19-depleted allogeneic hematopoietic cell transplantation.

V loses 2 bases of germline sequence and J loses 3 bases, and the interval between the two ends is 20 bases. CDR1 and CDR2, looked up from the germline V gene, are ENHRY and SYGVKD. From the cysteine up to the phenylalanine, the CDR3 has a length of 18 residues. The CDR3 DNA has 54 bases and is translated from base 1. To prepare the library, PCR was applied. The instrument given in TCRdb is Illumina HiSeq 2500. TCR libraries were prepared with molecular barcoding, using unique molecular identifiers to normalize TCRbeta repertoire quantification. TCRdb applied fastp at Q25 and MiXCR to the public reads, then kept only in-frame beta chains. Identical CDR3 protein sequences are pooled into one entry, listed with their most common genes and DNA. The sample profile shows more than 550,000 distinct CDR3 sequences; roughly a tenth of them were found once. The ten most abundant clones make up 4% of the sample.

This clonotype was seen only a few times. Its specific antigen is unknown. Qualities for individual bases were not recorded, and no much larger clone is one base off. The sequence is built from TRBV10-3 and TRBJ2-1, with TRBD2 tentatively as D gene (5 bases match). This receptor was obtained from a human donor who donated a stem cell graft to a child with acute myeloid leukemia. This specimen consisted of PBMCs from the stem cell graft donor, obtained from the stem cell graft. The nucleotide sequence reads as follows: TGTGCCATCAGTGAGAAAACCGGACTCATCGAAGTCTACAATGAGCAGTTCTTC. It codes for CAISEKTGLIEVYNEQFF.